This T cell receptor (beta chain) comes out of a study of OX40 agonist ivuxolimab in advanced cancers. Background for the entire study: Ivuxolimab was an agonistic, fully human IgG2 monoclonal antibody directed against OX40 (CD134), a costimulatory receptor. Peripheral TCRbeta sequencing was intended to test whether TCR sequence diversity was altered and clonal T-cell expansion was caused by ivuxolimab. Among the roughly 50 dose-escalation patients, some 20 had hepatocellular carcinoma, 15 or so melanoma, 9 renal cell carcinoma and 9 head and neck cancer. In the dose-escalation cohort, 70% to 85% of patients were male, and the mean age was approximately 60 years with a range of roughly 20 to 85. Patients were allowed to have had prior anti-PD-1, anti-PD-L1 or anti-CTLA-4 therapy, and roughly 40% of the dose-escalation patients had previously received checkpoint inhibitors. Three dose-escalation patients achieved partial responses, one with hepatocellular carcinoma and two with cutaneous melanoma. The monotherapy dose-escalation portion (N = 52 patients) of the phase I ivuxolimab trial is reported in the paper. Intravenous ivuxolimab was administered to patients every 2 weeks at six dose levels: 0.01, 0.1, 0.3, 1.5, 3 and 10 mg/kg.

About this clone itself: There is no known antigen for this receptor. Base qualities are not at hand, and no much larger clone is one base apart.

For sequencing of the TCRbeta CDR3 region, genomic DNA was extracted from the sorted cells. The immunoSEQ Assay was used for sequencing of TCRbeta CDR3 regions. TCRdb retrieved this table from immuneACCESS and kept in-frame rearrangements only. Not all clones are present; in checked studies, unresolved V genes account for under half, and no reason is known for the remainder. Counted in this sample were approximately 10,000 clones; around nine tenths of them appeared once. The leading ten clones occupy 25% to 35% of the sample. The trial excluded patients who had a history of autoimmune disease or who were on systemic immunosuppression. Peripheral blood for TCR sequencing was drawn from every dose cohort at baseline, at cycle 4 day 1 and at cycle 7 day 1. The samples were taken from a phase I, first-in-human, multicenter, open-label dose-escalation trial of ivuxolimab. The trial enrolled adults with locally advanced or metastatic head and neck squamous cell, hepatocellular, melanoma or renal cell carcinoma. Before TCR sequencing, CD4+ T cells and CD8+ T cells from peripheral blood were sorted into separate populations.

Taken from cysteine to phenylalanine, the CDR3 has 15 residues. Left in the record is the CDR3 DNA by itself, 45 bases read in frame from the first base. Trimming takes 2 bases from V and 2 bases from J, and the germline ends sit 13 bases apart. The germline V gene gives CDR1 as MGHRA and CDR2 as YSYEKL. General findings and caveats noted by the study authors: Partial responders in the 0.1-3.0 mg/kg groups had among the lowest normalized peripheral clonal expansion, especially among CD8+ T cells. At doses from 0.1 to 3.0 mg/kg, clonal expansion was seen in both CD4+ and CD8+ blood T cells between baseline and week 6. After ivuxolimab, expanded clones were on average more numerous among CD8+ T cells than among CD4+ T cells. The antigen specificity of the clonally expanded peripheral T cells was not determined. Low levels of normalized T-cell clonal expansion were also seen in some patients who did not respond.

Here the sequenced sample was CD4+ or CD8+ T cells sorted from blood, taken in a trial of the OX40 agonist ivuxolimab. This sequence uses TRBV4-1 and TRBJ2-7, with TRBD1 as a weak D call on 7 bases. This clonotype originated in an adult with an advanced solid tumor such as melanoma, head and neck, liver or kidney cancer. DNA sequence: TGCGCCAGCAGCCAAAACAGGGGAGGAACCTACGAGCAGTACTTC. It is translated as CASSQNRGGTYEQYF.